Presented here are 12 T cell receptor beta chains from one specimen sequenced in a study of T cell responses to AZD1222 COVID-19 vaccine. Sequencing used immunoSEQ multiplex PCR; TCRdb keeps in-frame clones, though not all of them. Of some 56,000 clones detected, 85% to 90% appear once; the ten largest clones hold over 5%. Sample: peripheral blood, taken 28 days after the second AZD1222 dose. Receptors originate from an adult who received the AZD1222 COVID-19 vaccine.

The CDR3 protein is CASTLAGGPYEQFF. In DNA form, the CDR3 reads TGTGCCAGCACCTTAGCGGGAGGGCCCTATGAGCAGTTCTTC. The V call is TRBV6-5, the J call TRBJ2-1; 11 positions match TRBD2. The CDR3 is 14 residues long. J lost 8 bases, V lost 7 bases, and 7 bases had no gene match. Germline V gene lookup returns CDR1 MNHEY and CDR2 SVGAGI.

The V and J genes are TRBV10-1 and TRBJ1-6, with a weak D call TRBD1 (5 bases). Per germline, CDR1 WNHNN and CDR2 SYGVQD (reference sequence). The CDR3 consists of 14 residues. Trimming cost V 4 bases and J 7 bases, with 11 bases left between them. DNA of the CDR3: TGCGCCAGCAGTGGCGGACAACCGAATTCACCCCTCCACTTT. Protein sequence: CASSGGQPNSPLHF.

The genes are TRBV5-6 and TRBJ2-3; TRBD2 matches 8 bases. Germline loops: CDR1 SGHDT, CDR2 YYEEEE. The V and J ends lost 2 bases and 2 bases, in that order; junction bases with no gene match: 4. CDR3 length: 15 residues. The CDR3 loop reads CASSLGLASTDTQYF. The CDR3 DNA is TGTGCCAGCAGCTTAGGACTAGCCTCCACAGATACGCAGTATTTT.

The rearrangement uses TRBV5-1 and TRBJ1-6; TRBD1 is a possible D gene (6 bases). Germline-derived CDR1 and CDR2 are SGHRS and YFSETQ. The ends were cut back, 9 bases at V and 9 bases at J, with 13 bases in the middle. This CDR3 region has 12 residues. The CDR3 region is CATPSGASPLHF. CDR3 in DNA: TGCGCCACCCCCTCGGGGGCTTCACCCCTCCACTTT.

V and J are TRBV6-5 and TRBJ1-4; no clear D. The V end lost 4 bases, the J end lost 6 bases, and 15 bases lay between the germline ends. CDR1 and CDR2 (germline): MNHEY, SVGAGI. The CDR3 spans 15 residues. The CDR3 loop reads CASSSRGPADEKLFF. The CDR3 DNA sequence: TGTGCCAGCAGTTCCCGAGGCCCCGCCGATGAAAAACTGTTTTTT.

The chain uses TRBV19 and TRBJ1-1, with unresolved D. The germline CDR1 and CDR2 sequences are LNHDA and SQIVND (reference sequence). The V gene lost 5 bases and the J gene lost 3 bases, with 10 bases spanning the gap. The CDR3 extends over 13 amino acids. CDR3 in amino acids: CASSVKGYTEAFF. The CDR3 DNA is TGTGCCAGTAGTGTCAAAGGGTACACTGAAGCTTTCTTT.

The chain recombines TRBV2 with TRBJ2-6; D is undetermined. Deletions cut 4 bases from V and 6 bases from J, with 7 bases between. This CDR3 contains 13 residues. Germline V CDR1 and CDR2: SNHLY, FYNNEI. CDR3 sequence: CASSGSAANVLTF. CDR3 bases: TGTGCCAGCAGTGGATCGGCGGCCAACGTCCTGACTTTC.

This clone was counted only a few times. V usage is TRBV5-1 and J usage is TRBJ1-4; D gene unclear. Trimming stripped 0 bases from V and 2 bases from J, with 8 bases between. Germline V gene lookup returns CDR1 SGHRS and CDR2 YFSETQ. CDR3 length: 15 residues. The DNA for the CDR3 is TGCGCCAGCAGCTTGGTCCCCCTCACTAATGAAAAACTGTTTTTT. This translates into CASSLVPLTNEKLFF.

This chain connects TRBV12-3 or TRBV12-4 to TRBJ2-2; D gene ambiguous. This CDR3 is 12 amino acids long. The germline V and J ends were trimmed by 8 bases and 4 bases, with 8 bases remaining between them. CDR3 coding DNA: TGTGCCAGCGTTTGGGCCACCGGGGAGCTGTTTTTT. It encodes CASVWATGELFF.

V and J are TRBV28 and TRBJ2-1; TRBD2 might be the D (7 bases). CDR3 length equals 13 residues. V lost 3 bases and J 8 bases, leaving 11 bases between the germline ends. Germline V CDR1 and CDR2: MDHEN, SYDVKM. CDR3 amino acids: CASSLGGADEQFF. CDR3 nucleotide sequence: TGTGCCAGCAGTTTGGGGGGGGCCGATGAGCAGTTCTTC.

The chain combines TRBV5-1 with TRBJ1-4; D is perhaps TRBD1 (5 bases). V lost 1 base to trimming and J lost 3 bases, with 10 bases between them. The CDR3 has 15 residues. Germline V gene lookup returns CDR1 SGHRS and CDR2 YFSETQ. DNA for the CDR3: TGCGCCAGCAGCTTGAGAAGGGGCTCTAATGAAAAACTGTTTTTT. Protein sequence: CASSLRRGSNEKLFF.

The chain couples TRBV10-1 to TRBJ2-1, with D tentatively TRBD2 (5 bases). The CDR3 extends over 14 amino acids. Germline V gene sequence: CDR1 WNHNN, CDR2 SYGVQD (reference sequence). V shed 3 bases and J shed 5 bases, with 11 bases lying between them. Written as DNA, the CDR3 is TGCGCCAGCAGTGACCTAGCAGTTGACAATGAGCAGTTCTTC. Amino acid sequence: CASSDLAVDNEQFF.